A selection of T cell receptor beta chains follows, all from one sample in a study of blood T cell repertoires in COVID-19. Repertoires were generated with immunoSEQ multiplex PCR, while TCRdb's copy carries only in-frame clones and drops some. Here the sample spans some 220,000 clones, approximately 83% being singletons. The sample taken for sequencing was PBMCs or T cells enriched from blood (not recorded which). These receptors all stem from a woman aged 35 to 49 with acute COVID-19. The CDR3 runs from the conserved cysteine through the conserved F or W. D genes are given only for firm matches. Clone size is given for some rows only: seen once, a few or many times, or a class if the clone is expanded.

V gene: TRBV15; D gene: TRBD1; J gene: TRBJ2-3; clone size: NA; CDR3 protein: CATSRGTGGTDTQYF; CDR3 DNA: TGTGCCACCAGCAGAGGGACAGGGGGCACAGATACGCAGTATTTT
V gene: TRBV7-2; D gene: TRBD1; J gene: TRBJ1-6; clone size: NA; CDR3 protein: CASSLGQGPLHF; CDR3 DNA: TGTGCCAGCAGCTTAGGACAGGGGCCCCTCCACTTT
V gene: TRBV28; D gene: NA; J gene: TRBJ1-2; clone size: NA; CDR3 protein: CASSLRGYGYTF; CDR3 DNA: TGTGCCAGCAGCCTACGGGGCTATGGCTACACCTTC
V gene: TRBV7-9; D gene: TRBD2; J gene: TRBJ2-1; clone size: NA; CDR3 protein: CASSPWTSSNEQFF; CDR3 DNA: TGTGCCAGCAGCCCTTGGACTAGCTCCAATGAGCAGTTCTTC
V gene: TRBV10-3; D gene: NA; J gene: TRBJ2-1; clone size: NA; CDR3 protein: CAISKTGGGPENEQFF; CDR3 DNA: TGTGCCATCAGCAAAACAGGGGGGGGCCCAGAGAATGAGCAGTTCTTC
V gene: TRBV9; D gene: TRBD1; J gene: TRBJ1-6; clone size: NA; CDR3 protein: CASSPTTGGYNSPLHF; CDR3 DNA: TGTGCCAGCAGCCCTACGACAGGGGGATATAATTCACCCCTCCACTTT
V gene: TRBV2; D gene: NA; J gene: TRBJ1-2; clone size: NA; CDR3 protein: CASSATGGGYTF; CDR3 DNA: TGTGCCAGCAGCGCAACGGGGGGAGGCTACACCTTC
V gene: TRBV2; D gene: TRBD2; J gene: TRBJ2-1; clone size: NA; CDR3 protein: CASVSGTNNEQFF; CDR3 DNA: TGTGCCAGTGTTAGCGGGACGAACAATGAGCAGTTCTTC
V gene: TRBV28; D gene: TRBD2; J gene: TRBJ2-7; clone size: NA; CDR3 protein: CASSLYGGSYEQYF; CDR3 DNA: TGTGCCAGCAGTTTATACGGCGGGAGCTACGAGCAGTACTTC
V gene: TRBV2; D gene: NA; J gene: TRBJ1-2; clone size: NA; CDR3 protein: CASSDLAIGYTF; CDR3 DNA: TGTGCCAGCAGTGACCTAGCTATCGGCTACACCTTC
V gene: TRBV27; D gene: NA; J gene: TRBJ1-1; clone size: once; CDR3 protein: CASTPIDGVRAFF; CDR3 DNA: TGTGCCAGCACCCCAATCGACGGGGTCAGAGCTTTCTTT
V gene: TRBV7-8; D gene: TRBD2; J gene: TRBJ2-1; clone size: few; CDR3 protein: CASSPGLAVSSYNEQFF; CDR3 DNA: TGTGCCAGCAGCCCTGGACTAGCGGTGAGCTCCTACAATGAGCAGTTCTTC